This TCR beta chain originates from a study of T cell repertoires in cytomegalovirus infection. The ends were cut back, 1 base at V and 4 bases at J, with 14 bases in the middle. There are 17 residues in the CDR3. Germline V gene lookup returns CDR1 SEHNR and CDR2 FQNEAQ (reference sequence). TCRdb called the reads again in MiXCR, with one record for every CDR3 protein. This table holds roughly 280,000 distinct CDR3 sequences, less than 9.5% found once. This clonotype appeared many times. This receptor was obtained from a human donor in good health (CMV status not recorded). Some clones in this sample may be carry-over from other donors' samples. The genes are TRBV7-9 and TRBJ2-6, with a possible D match to TRBD1 (6 bases). Input material: PBMCs. The CDR3 here is CASSLGVGGSGANVLTF. The CDR3 DNA reads as TGTGCCAGCAGCTTAGGAGTTGGGGGCTCAGGGGCCAACGTCCTGACTTTC.